This is a list of T cell receptor beta chains from one sample in a study of T cell responses to AZD1222 COVID-19 vaccine. Only in-frame clones appear in the TCRdb table, and some are missing; sequencing was by immunoSEQ multiplex PCR. The sample has 150,000 or so clones; around nine tenths are singletons. This specimen was peripheral blood, taken on day 0 of AZD1222 vaccination. These receptors originate from an adult in good health. CDR3s include the opening cysteine and the closing phenylalanine or tryptophan. A D gene is named only where the DNA matches it firmly. A clone size is listed for some rows: how often the clone was seen (once, few, many), or a class if it is expanded.

clone_size,d_call,j_call,v_call,cdr3_nt,cdr3_aa
NA,TRBD1,TRBJ2-7,TRBV7-8,TGTGCCAGCAGTACGACCCGGGACAGGGGCTACGAGCAGTACTTC,CASSTTRDRGYEQYF
once,TRBD1,TRBJ2-2,TRBV18,TGTGCCAGCTCACCATGGACAGGGAAGGGGTCCGGGGAGCTGTTTTTT,CASSPWTGKGSGELFF
once,NA,TRBJ1-1,TRBV11-3,TGTGCCAGCAGCTCACCTTGGGGCGAAGCTTTCTTT,CASSSPWGEAFF
NA,NA,TRBJ2-7,TRBV27,TGTGCCAGCAGTCCCGTCGATCGGGAGTTCTACGAGCAGTACTTC,CASSPVDREFYEQYF
NA,NA,TRBJ2-7,TRBV10-3,TGTGCCATCAGTGTCGGCTACGAGCAGTACTTC,CAISVGYEQYF
NA,NA,TRBJ1-1,TRBV4-1,TGCGCCAGCAGCCAAGTAAGGGAGGGTGGGAACACTGAAGCTTTCTTT,CASSQVREGGNTEAFF
NA,TRBD2,TRBJ2-1,TRBV14,TGTGCCAGCAGCCACCTACTAGCGGGAGGGAAATATAACGCCTACAATGAGCAGTTCTTC,CASSHLLAGGKYNAYNEQFF
NA,NA,TRBJ2-2,TRBV19,TGTGCCAGTAGTATTGGACCGTTGAACACCGGGGAGCTGTTTTTT,CASSIGPLNTGELFF
NA,NA,TRBJ1-1,TRBV4-3,TGCGCCAGCAGCCAGGGGATAGGGAACACTGAAGCTTTCTTT,CASSQGIGNTEAFF
NA,NA,TRBJ2-7,TRBV24-1,TGTGCCACCAGTGATCGGAGGGACGGAGCCACCTACGAGCAGTACTTC,CATSDRRDGATYEQYF
once,NA,TRBJ2-5,TRBV3-1/TRBV3-2,TGTGCCAGCAGCACCCGGCGGGGGCCAGAGACCCAGTACTTC,CASSTRRGPETQYF
once,NA,TRBJ1-1,TRBV9,TGTGCCAGCAGCGGTGGGATGAACACTGAAGCTTTCTTT,CASSGGMNTEAFF
few,NA,TRBJ1-1,TRBV6-4,TGTGCCAGCAGTCAGGAGGGGATGAACACTGAAGCTTTCTTT,CASSQEGMNTEAFF
NA,NA,TRBJ1-2,TRBV5-6,TGTGCCAGCAGCTCGGCGGACTGGATTTTCTATGGCTACACCTTC,CASSSADWIFYGYTF
NA,NA,TRBJ2-7,TRBV5-1,TGCGCCAGCAGCCCCGGACGGGGCTACGAGCAGTACTTC,CASSPGRGYEQYF
NA,TRBD2,TRBJ2-5,TRBV19,TGTGCCAGTAGTAGGGGGACTAGCGGTCAAGAGACCCAGTACTTC,CASSRGTSGQETQYF
NA,TRBD2,TRBJ2-7,TRBV27,TGTGCCAGCAGTTTATCTAGCGGGAGACCCTACGAGCAGTACTTC,CASSLSSGRPYEQYF
few,TRBD1,TRBJ1-1,TRBV10-3,TGTGCCATCAGTACGACAGGGGAGAACACTGAAGCTTTCTTT,CAISTTGENTEAFF
NA,TRBD1,TRBJ2-7,TRBV6-1,TGTGCCAGCAGTGAATTGACAGGGATTAACGAGCAGTACTTC,CASSELTGINEQYF
NA,NA,TRBJ1-1,TRBV19,TGTGCCAGTAGTCTTTACAGGGATACTGAAGCTTTCTTT,CASSLYRDTEAFF
NA,NA,TRBJ2-7,TRBV11-3,TGTGCCAGCAGCGTATTCTACGAGCAGTACTTC,CASSVFYEQYF
NA,NA,TRBJ1-6,TRBV14,TGTGCCAGCAGCCAAGATTTCCGGAAGAATTCACCCCTCCACTTT,CASSQDFRKNSPLHF
NA,NA,TRBJ2-7,TRBV6-1,TGTGCCAGCAGTGATCGGCCCAGGGGAACCTACGAGCAGTACTTC,CASSDRPRGTYEQYF
NA,TRBD1,TRBJ1-1,TRBV11-3,TGTGCCAGCAGCCCCGTCGACAGGGCCACTGAAGCTTTCTTT,CASSPVDRATEAFF
few,NA,TRBJ1-2,TRBV12-3/TRBV12-4,TGTGCCAGCAGTTTAGTTGGGCCGGGTGGCTACACCTTC,CASSLVGPGGYTF
NA,NA,TRBJ1-6,TRBV7-2,TGTGCCAGCAGCTTCCGCCGGTATAATTCACCCCTCCACTTT,CASSFRRYNSPLHF
few,NA,TRBJ1-1,TRBV3-1/TRBV3-2,TGTGCCAGCAGCCCTCCGCAACGGGGGAATGAAGCTTTCTTT,CASSPPQRGNEAFF
few,NA,TRBJ1-1,TRBV19,TGTGCCAGTAGAAGGGGCAGGGATACTGAAGCTTTCTTT,CASRRGRDTEAFF
NA,NA,TRBJ2-7,TRBV4-2,TGTGCCAGCAGCCCGCGGGGACGCTCCTACGAGCAGTACTTC,CASSPRGRSYEQYF
NA,TRBD1,TRBJ1-2,TRBV5-6,TGTGCCAGCAGCTTATCCGGGACAGGGCTTTTCGGGGGTTATGGCTACACCTTC,CASSLSGTGLFGGYGYTF
once,TRBD1,TRBJ1-1,TRBV4-1,TGCGCCAGCAGCCTCAGCCCGTCGGCAGGGGGCACTGAAGCTTTCTTT,CASSLSPSAGGTEAFF
NA,TRBD2,TRBJ2-3,TRBV9,TGTGCCAGCAGCGCCCAACTAGCGGGGTCCACAGATACGCAGTATTTT,CASSAQLAGSTDTQYF
NA,NA,TRBJ1-1,TRBV9,TGTGCCAGCAGCCTGGGGGCGGGACCCCGGAACACTGAAGCTTTCTTT,CASSLGAGPRNTEAFF
NA,NA,TRBJ1-1,TRBV11-3,TGTGCCAGCAGCAAAGGGGACTCCATGAACACTGAAGCTTTCTTT,CASSKGDSMNTEAFF